The sequence of this T cell receptor (beta chain) was determined in a study of patients with pleural tuberculosis. V was shortened by 4 bases and J by 5 bases, with 6 bases between the two germline ends. This CDR3 is 12 amino acids long. In germline, CDR1 is SEHNR, CDR2 FQNEAQ (reference sequence). This clonotype was counted ten times or more. MiXCR, applied by TCRdb to the reads, yields one record per CDR3 protein. The sample carries roughly 27,000 distinct CDR3 sequences, 15% to 20% recorded once. The genes are TRBV7-9 and TRBJ2-1; D is uncertain. Material: peripheral blood. The source is a human donor with pleural tuberculosis. CDR3 loop: CASSSPHNEQFF. As DNA, the CDR3 is TGTGCCAGCAGCTCCCCCCACAATGAGCAGTTCTTC.